The sample holds one count of the clone carrying this T cell receptor beta chain. No antigen is known for it. From germline, CDR1 is SNHLY and CDR2 FYNNEI. V was pared by 4 bases and J by 5 bases, with 9 bases between. The CDR3 length is 13 residues. This entry is derived from a study of T cell responses to AZD1222 COVID-19 vaccine. Measured with immunoSEQ multiplex PCR; TCRdb has only the in-frame clones, and not every one. The sample has more than 90,000 clones; more than 75% are singletons. Study-wide points: Close to half of all spike-specific TCRs reportedly target regions of the variants that are unmutated. Vaccination with two AZD1222 doses was followed by a rise in Spike-specific TCR breadth and depth.

This material consisted of peripheral blood, taken 28 days after the second AZD1222 dose. V and J are TRBV2 and TRBJ1-5; D uncertain. This clonotype was obtained from an adult who received the AZD1222 COVID-19 vaccine. CDR3 sequence: CASSVGSYQPQHF. Written as DNA, the CDR3 is TGTGCCAGCAGTGTAGGGTCATATCAGCCCCAGCATTTT.